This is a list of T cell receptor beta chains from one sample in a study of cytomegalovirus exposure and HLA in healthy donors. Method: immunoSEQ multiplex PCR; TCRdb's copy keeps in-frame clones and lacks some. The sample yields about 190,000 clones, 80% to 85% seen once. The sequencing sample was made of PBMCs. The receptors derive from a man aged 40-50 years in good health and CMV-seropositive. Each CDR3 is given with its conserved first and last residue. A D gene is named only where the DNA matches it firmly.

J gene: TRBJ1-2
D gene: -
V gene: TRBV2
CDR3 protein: CASSSRVALEGYTF
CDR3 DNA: TGTGCCAGCAGTAGCAGGGTGGCCCTCGAAGGCTACACCTTC

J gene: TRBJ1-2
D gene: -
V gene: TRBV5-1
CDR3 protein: CASSRGQYYGYTF
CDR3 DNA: TGCGCCAGCAGCCGCGGACAGTACTATGGCTACACCTTC

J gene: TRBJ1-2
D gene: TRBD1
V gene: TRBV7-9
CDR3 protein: CASSLGTGVGYGYTF
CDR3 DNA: TGTGCCAGCAGCTTAGGGACAGGGGTGGGATACGGCTACACCTTC

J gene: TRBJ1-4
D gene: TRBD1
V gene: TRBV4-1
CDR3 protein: CASSQPGQGRTSNEKLFF
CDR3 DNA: TGCGCCAGCAGCCAGCCGGGACAGGGCCGTACGTCGAATGAAAAACTGTTTTTT

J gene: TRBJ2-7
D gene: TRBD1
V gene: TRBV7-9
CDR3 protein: CASSFPGQGMYEQYF
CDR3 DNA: TGTGCCAGCAGCTTTCCCGGACAGGGGATGTACGAGCAGTACTTC

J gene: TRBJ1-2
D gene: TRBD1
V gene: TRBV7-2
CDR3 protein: CASSPGQFGYTF
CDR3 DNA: TGTGCCAGCAGCCCGGGACAGTTTGGCTACACCTTC

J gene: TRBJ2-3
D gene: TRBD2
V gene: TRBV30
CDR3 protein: CAWGGLAGVADTQYF
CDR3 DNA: TGTGCCTGGGGGGGACTAGCGGGGGTGGCAGATACGCAGTATTTT

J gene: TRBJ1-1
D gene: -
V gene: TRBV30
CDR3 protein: CAWKRQTNTEAFF
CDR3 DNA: TGTGCCTGGAAGAGGCAGACGAACACTGAAGCTTTCTTT

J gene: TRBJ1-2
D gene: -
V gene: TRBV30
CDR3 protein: CAWSVGRVGGYTF
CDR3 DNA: TGTGCCTGGAGTGTCGGCAGGGTGGGAGGCTACACCTTC

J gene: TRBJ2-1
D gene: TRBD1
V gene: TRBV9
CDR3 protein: CASSVGTGLTYNEQFF
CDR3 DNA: TGTGCCAGCAGCGTAGGGACAGGGTTGACCTACAATGAGCAGTTCTTC

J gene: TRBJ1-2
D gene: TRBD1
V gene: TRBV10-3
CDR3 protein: CAISESTGVALYGYTF
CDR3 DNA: TGTGCCATCAGTGAGTCTACAGGGGTCGCGCTTTATGGCTACACCTTC

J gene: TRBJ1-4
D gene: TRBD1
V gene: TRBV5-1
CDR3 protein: CASSPKGATNEKLFF
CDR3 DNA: TGCGCCAGCAGCCCAAAGGGGGCGACTAATGAAAAACTGTTTTTT

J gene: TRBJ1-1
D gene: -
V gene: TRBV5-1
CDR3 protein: CASSLNGVNTEAFF
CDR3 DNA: TGCGCCAGCAGCTTGAACGGAGTGAACACTGAAGCTTTCTTT